The 3 T cell receptor beta chains below all came from one sample that was sequenced in a study of CD8 T cells in ankylosing spondylitis (TCRdb year 2017). Their antigens are not known. Library preparation was by 5' RACE. The sequencer was an Illumina HiSeq 2500. TCRdb ran its own pipeline on the public reads, namely fastp trimming at Q25 and MiXCR clone calling, and kept in-frame beta chains. Entries are consolidated by CDR3 protein sequence, retaining the most common genes and DNA. The sample includes around 490,000 distinct CDR3 sequences, with about 5.2% observed a single time. Roughly 3.3% of the sample lies in the top ten. What the authors observed across the whole study: A TCR beta motif of several highly homologous amino acid variants appeared characteristic of blood from ankylosing spondylitis patients.

Source material: blood, either unsorted or a sorted T cell fraction (not recorded which). The source of these receptors is a male donor with ankylosing spondylitis.

This clonotype was seen at least ten times. This chain uses TRBV7-2 with TRBJ1-2; no firm D call. Trimming removed 5 bases at V and 0 bases at J, with 13 bases between. The CDR3 is 15 residues long. CDR1 SGHTA and CDR2 FQGNSA come from the germline V gene. The CDR3 reads CASSPPRPANYGYTF. The CDR3 DNA sequence: TGTGCCAGCAGCCCCCCGCGGCCAGCTAACTATGGCTACACCTTC.

The CDR3 DNA reads TGCGCCAGCAGCCAAGAAACCTTTGGACAGGGGATAAACATTCAGTACTTC. This sequence encodes CASSQETFGQGINIQYF. The rearrangement joins TRBV4-1 to TRBJ2-4, with TRBD1 identical over 9 bases. V gave up 0 bases and J gave up 6 bases; unmatched junction bases: 9. Per the germline V gene, CDR1 is MGHRA and CDR2 is YSYEKL. The length of the CDR3 is 17 residues.

This clonotype was seen at least ten times. V gene TRBV12-3 or TRBV12-4 combines with J gene TRBJ2-5; either TRBD1 or TRBD2 may fit D (5 bases each). Trimming removed 8 bases from V and 7 bases from J, with 17 bases in between. The CDR3 has 13 amino acids. CDR3 DNA: TGTGCCAGCCTGGGGGTCGCCTCCAGGACCCAGTACTTC. The encoded protein is CASLGVASRTQYF.